This T cell receptor beta chain derives from a study of T cells expressing NK-cell markers. The CDR3 has 15 residues. TCRdb reprocessed the 5' RACE reads and stores each CDR3 protein as one record, lacking DNA. The ten most abundant clones cover roughly 8% of a sample with about 440,000 distinct CDR3 sequences. Sequences were obtained from blood T cells: a sorted CD56 or NKG2C T cell subset, CD4+ or CD8+ T cells, or bulk PBMC T cells (not recorded which). The TCR originated in a woman aged 18-69 years in good health. The chain recombines TRBV12-3 or TRBV12-4 with TRBJ1-5. The CDR3 spells CASSQTRGSNQPQHF.